One TCR beta chain is described in this entry. What it recognizes is unknown. This entry belongs to a study of CD8+ T cells in alopecia areata. Turning to the study itself: The drug, oral tofacitinib, was given to treated patients at 5 to 10 mg twice daily. Notes on the study in general: Lesional tissue from the scalp (especially in alopecia totalis/universalis) showed higher clonality than normal scalp. Sequencing of scalp tissue also captures the resident alphabeta T cells of normal skin.

The researchers isolated CD4+ and CD8+ T cells from PBMCs by sorting. As the sequencing template, cDNA was produced by extracting RNA and reverse transcribing it. Measured with immunoSEQ multiplex PCR; TCRdb has only the in-frame clones, and not every one. The sample records more than 150,000 clones, about 60% being singletons. The receptor was isolated from a human donor with alopecia areata. This material consisted of CD4+ T cells sorted from blood, taken at week 0.

DNA of the CDR3: TGCAGCGTAGGAATATCACAGGGGGAAAAACTGTTTTTT. This codes for CSVGISQGEKLFF. The chain joins TRBV29-1 to TRBJ1-4; 7 bases are a match to TRBD1. The V gene end was trimmed by 6 bases and the J gene end by 8 bases; junction bases not matched to a gene: 9. This CDR3 has 13 amino acids. Germline CDR1 and CDR2: SQVTM and ANQGSEA.